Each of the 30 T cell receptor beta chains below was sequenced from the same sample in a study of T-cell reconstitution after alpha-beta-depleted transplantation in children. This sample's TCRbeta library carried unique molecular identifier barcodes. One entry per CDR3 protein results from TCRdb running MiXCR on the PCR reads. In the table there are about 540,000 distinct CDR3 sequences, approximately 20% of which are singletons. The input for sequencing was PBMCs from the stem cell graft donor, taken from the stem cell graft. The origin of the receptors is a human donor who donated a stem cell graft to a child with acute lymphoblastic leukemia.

This CDR3 is CSVATWVSYEQYF. CDR3 bases: TGCAGCGTCGCAACGTGGGTCTCCTACGAGCAGTACTTC. V and J are TRBV29-1 and TRBJ2-7, with D hard to call. Trimming took 6 bases from V and 0 from J, leaving 12 bases between them. This CDR3 has 13 amino acids. The germline CDR1 and CDR2 sequences are SQVTM and ANQGSEA.

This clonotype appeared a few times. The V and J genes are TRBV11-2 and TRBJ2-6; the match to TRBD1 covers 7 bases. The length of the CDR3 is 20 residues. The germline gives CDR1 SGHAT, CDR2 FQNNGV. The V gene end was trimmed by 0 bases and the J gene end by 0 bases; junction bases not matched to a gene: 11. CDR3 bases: TGTGCCAGCAGCTTAGAGAGAGGGGGCGACCTAAACTCTGGGGCCAACGTCCTGACTTTC. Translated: CASSLERGGDLNSGANVLTF.

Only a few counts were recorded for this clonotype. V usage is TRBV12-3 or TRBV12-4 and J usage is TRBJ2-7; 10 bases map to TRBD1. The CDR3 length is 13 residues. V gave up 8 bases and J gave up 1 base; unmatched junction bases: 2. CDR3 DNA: TGTGCCAGCGGGACAGGGGAGTCCTACGAGCAGTACTTC. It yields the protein CASGTGESYEQYF.

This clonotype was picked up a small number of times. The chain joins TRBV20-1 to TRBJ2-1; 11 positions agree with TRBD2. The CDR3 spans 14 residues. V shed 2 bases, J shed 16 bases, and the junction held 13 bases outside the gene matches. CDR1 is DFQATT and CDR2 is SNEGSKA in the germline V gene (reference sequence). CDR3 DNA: TGCAGTGCTAGATATACTAGCGGGAGCTACCCCTACTTCTTC. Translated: CSARYTSGSYPYFF.

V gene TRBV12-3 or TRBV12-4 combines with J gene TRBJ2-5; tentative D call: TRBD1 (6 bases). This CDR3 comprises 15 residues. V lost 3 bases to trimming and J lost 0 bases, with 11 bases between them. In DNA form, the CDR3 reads TGTGCCAGCAGTTTTCGCTCAGGGGACCAAGAGACCCAGTACTTC. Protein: CASSFRSGDQETQYF.

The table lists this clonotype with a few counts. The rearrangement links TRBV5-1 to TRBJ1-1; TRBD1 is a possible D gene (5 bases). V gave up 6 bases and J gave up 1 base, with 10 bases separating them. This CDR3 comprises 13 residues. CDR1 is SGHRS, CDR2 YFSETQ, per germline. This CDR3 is CASTVDRNTEAFF. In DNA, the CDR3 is TGCGCCAGCACCGTTGACAGGAACACTGAAGCTTTCTTT.

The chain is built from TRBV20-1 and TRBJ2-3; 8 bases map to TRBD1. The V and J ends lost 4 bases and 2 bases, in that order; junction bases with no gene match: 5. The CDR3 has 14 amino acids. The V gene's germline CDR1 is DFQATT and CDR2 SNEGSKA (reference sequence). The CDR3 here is CSATDRGSTDTQYF. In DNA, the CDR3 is TGCAGTGCTACCGACAGGGGTTCCACAGATACGCAGTATTTT.

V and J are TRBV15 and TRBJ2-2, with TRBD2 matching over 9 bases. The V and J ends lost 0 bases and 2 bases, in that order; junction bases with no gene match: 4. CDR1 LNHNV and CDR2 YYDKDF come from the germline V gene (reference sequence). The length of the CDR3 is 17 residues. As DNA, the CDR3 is TGTGCCACCAGCAGAGATTCGACTAGCGGAAACACCGGGGAGCTGTTTTTT. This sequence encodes CATSRDSTSGNTGELFF.

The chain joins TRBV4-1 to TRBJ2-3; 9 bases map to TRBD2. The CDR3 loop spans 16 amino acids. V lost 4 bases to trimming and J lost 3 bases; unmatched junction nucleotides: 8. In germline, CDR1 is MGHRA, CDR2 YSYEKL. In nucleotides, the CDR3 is TGCGCCAGCAGCCCGCGGGCGGGAGGGTCTACAGATACGCAGTATTTT. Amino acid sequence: CASSPRAGGSTDTQYF.

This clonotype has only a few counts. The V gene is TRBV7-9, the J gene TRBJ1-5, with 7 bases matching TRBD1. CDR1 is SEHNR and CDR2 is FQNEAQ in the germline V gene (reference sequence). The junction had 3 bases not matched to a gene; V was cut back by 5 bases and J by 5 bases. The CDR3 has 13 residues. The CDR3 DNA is TGTGCCAGCAGCCGACAGGGAGATCAGCCCCAGCATTTT. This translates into CASSRQGDQPQHF.

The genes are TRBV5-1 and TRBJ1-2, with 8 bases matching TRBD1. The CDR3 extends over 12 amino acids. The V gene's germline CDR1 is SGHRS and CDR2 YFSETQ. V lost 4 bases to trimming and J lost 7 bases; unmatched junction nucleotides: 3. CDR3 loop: CASSTGGFGYTF. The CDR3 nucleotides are TGCGCCAGCAGCACAGGGGGTTTTGGCTACACCTTC.

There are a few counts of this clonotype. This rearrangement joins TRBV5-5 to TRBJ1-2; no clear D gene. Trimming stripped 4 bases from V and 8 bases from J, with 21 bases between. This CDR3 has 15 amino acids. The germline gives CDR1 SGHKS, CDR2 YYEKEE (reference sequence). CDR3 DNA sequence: TGTGCCAGCAGCGCCCTGGGTCAAGGCCCCGGAGGCTACACCTTC. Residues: CASSALGQGPGGYTF.

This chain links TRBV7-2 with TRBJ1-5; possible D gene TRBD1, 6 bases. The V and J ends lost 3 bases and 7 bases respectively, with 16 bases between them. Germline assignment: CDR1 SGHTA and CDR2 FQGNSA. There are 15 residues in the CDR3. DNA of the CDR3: TGTGCCAGCAGCTTGACGGGGGCGAGCGAACAGCCCCAGCATTTT. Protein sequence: CASSLTGASEQPQHF.

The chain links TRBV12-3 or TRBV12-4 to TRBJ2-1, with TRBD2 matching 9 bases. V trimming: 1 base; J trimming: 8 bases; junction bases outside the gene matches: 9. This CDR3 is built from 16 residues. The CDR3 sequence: CASSLGSGSGADEQFF. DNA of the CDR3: TGTGCCAGCAGTTTAGGTAGCGGGAGTGGGGCGGATGAGCAGTTCTTC.

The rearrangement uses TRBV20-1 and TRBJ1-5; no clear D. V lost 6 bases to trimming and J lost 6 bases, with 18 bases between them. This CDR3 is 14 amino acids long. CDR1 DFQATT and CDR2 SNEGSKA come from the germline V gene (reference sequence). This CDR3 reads CSAQSGQAGQPQHF. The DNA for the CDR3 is TGCAGTGCCCAGAGCGGTCAGGCGGGTCAGCCCCAGCATTTT.

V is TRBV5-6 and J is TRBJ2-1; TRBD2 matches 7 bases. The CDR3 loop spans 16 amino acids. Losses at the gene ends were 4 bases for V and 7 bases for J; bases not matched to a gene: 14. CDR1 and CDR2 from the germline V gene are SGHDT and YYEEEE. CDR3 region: CASSLLLATQVNEQFF. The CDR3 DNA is TGTGCCAGCAGCCTACTACTAGCGACGCAGGTAAATGAGCAGTTCTTC.

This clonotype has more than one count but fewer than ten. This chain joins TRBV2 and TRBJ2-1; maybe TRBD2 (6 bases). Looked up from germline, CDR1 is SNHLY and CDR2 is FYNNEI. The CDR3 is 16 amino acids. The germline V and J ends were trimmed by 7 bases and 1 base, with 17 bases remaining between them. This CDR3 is CASTQEGAGSYNEQFF. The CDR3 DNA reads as TGTGCCAGCACTCAGGAAGGGGCGGGGTCCTACAATGAGCAGTTCTTC.

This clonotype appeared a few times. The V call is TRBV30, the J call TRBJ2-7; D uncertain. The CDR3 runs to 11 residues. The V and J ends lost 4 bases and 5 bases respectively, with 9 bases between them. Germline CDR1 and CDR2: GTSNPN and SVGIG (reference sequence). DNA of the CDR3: TGTGCCTGGAAATTTGGAAACGAGCAGTACTTC. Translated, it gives CAWKFGNEQYF.

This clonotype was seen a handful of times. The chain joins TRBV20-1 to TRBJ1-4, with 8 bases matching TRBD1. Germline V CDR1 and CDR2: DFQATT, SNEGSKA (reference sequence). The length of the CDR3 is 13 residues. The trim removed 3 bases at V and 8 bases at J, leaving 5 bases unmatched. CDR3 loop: CSASQGALEKLFF. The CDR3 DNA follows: TGCAGTGCTAGTCAGGGGGCTCTGGAAAAACTGTTTTTT.

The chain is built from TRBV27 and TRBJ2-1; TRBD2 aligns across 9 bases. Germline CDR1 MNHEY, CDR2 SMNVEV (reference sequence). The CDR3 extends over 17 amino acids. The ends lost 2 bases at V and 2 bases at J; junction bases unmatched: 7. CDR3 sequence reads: CASSLVRGGRAYNEQFF. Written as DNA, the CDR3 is TGTGCCAGCAGTTTAGTGCGCGGCGGGAGGGCCTACAATGAGCAGTTCTTC.

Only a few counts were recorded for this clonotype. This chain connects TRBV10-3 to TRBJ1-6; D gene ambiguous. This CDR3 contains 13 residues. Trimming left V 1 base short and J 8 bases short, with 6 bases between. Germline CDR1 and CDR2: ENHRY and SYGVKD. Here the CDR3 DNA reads TGTGCCATCAGTGAGTTTGGTTATTCACCCCTCCACTTT. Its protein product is CAISEFGYSPLHF.

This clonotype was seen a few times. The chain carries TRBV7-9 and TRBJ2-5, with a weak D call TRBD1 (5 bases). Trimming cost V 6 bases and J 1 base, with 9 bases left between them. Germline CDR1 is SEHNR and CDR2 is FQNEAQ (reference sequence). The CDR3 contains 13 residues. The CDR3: CASRAGFQETQYF. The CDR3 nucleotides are TGTGCCAGCAGGGCAGGGTTCCAAGAGACCCAGTACTTC.

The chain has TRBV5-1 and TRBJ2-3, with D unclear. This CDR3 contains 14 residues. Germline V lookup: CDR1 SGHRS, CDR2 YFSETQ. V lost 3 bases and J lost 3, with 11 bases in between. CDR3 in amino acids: CASSSAMRTDTQYF. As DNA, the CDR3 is TGCGCCAGCAGCTCGGCCATGCGAACAGATACGCAGTATTTT.

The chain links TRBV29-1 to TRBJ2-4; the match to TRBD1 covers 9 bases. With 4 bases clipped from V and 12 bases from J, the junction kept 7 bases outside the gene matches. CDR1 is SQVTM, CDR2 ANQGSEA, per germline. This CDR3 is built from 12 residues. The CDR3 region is CSVVGTGLAQYF. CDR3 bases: TGCAGCGTTGTGGGGACAGGGTTAGCTCAGTACTTC.

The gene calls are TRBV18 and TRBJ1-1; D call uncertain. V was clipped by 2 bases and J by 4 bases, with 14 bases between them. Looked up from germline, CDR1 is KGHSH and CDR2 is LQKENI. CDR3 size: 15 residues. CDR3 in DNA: TGTGCCAGCTCACCAAATAGTCTGACGGGCACTGAAGCTTTCTTT. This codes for CASSPNSLTGTEAFF.

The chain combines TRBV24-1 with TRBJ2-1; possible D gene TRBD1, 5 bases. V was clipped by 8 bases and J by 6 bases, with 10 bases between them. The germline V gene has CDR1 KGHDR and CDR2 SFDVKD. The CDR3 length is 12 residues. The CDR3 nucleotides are TGTGCCACCACAGGGCCGGGCAATGAGCAGTTCTTC. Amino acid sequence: CATTGPGNEQFF.

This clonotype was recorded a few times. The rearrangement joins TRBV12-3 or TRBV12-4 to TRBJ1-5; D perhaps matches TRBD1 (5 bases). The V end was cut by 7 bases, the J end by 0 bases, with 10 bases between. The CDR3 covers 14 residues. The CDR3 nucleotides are TGTGCCAGCAATCCGACAGTTAGCAATCAGCCCCAGCATTTT. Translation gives CASNPTVSNQPQHF.

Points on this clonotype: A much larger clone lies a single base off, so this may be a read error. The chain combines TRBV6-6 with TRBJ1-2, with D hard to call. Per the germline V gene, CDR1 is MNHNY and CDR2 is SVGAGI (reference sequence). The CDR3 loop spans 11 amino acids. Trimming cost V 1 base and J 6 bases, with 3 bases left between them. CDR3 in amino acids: CASSYLDGYTF. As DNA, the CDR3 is TGTGCCAGCAGTTACTTAGATGGCTACACCTTC.

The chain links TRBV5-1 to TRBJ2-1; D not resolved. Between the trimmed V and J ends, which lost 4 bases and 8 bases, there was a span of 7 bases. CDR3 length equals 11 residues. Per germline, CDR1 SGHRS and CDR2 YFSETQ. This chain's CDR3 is CASSVRYEQFF. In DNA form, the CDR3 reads TGCGCCAGCAGCGTAAGGTATGAGCAGTTCTTC.

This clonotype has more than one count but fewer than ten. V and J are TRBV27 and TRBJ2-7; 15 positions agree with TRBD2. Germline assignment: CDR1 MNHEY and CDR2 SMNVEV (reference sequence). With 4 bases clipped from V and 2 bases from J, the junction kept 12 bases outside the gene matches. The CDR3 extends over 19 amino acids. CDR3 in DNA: TGTGCCAGCAGTTCATCAGGACTAGCGGGAGGGCCCTCCGCCTACGAGCAGTACTTC. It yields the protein CASSSSGLAGGPSAYEQYF.